Shown below are 31 T cell receptor beta chains from a single sample sequenced in a study of T cells in Graves' hyperthyroidism and ophthalmopathy. Researchers amplified the TCR beta CDR3 regions from RNA transcripts. TCR CDR3 regions were first amplified by RT-PCR with HTBI primers. MiXCR was run by TCRdb on the multiplex PCR reads, yielding one entry per CDR3 protein. The table has 380,000 or so distinct CDR3 sequences, roughly 14% seen once; the top ten hold around 20%. The sample taken for sequencing was blood. These receptors originate from a man in his thirties or forties with Graves' hyperthyroidism that later progressed to Graves' ophthalmopathy.

Comments on this clonotype: A much larger clone differs by one base, so this may be a read error. The chain recombines TRBV6-5 with TRBJ2-5, with 7 bases matching TRBD1. The CDR3 is 15 amino acids. CDR1 is MNHEY, CDR2 SVGAGI, per germline. V was clipped by 4 bases and J by 4 bases; unmatched bases: 9. CDR3 DNA: TGTGCCAGCAGTTGCTGGGACAGCGAAGGAGAGACCCAGTACTTC. Amino acid sequence: CASSCWDSEGETQYF.

Comment on this clonotype: The missing conserved phenylalanine or tryptophan at the end of this CDR3 makes a read error likely. The chain has TRBV30 and TRBJ1-1; 7 nucleotides match TRBD1. CDR1 GTSNPN and CDR2 SVGIG come from the germline V gene (reference sequence). Losses at the gene ends were 2 bases for V and 5 bases for J; bases not matched to a gene: 5. The CDR3 spans 13 residues. The chain's CDR3 is CAWSRGRVTEAFL. The CDR3 DNA reads as TGTGCCTGGAGTAGGGGGCGCGTTACTGAAGCTTTCCTT.

V usage is TRBV5-1 and J usage is TRBJ2-4, with D perhaps TRBD1 or TRBD2 (5 bases each). Trimming shortened V by 0 bases and J by 8 bases, and 12 bases separated the two germline ends. Germline-derived CDR1 and CDR2 are SGHRS and YFSETQ. The CDR3 loop spans 14 amino acids. The CDR3 spells CASSLAVMGDIQYF. CDR3 sequence (DNA): TGCGCCAGCAGCTTGGCCGTTATGGGGGACATTCAGTACTTC.

The sample holds a few counts of this clonotype. This rearrangement joins TRBV11-2 to TRBJ2-1; no reliable D call. Germline assignment: CDR1 SGHAT and CDR2 FQNNGV. V lost 5 bases and J 0 bases, leaving 11 bases between the germline ends. This CDR3 is built from 15 residues. CDR3 residues: CASSPRPLSYNEQFF. The CDR3 DNA reads TGTGCCAGCAGCCCTCGGCCCCTCTCCTACAATGAGCAGTTCTTC. The full variable domain, completed using reference TRBV11-2 and TRBJ2-1, is EAGVAQSPRYKIIEKRQSVAFWCNPISGHATLYWYQQILGQGPKLLIQFQNNGVVDDSQLPKDRFSAERLKGVDSTLKIQPAKLEDSAVYLCASSPRPLSYNEQFFGPGTRLTVL.

This clonotype was seen more than once but under ten times. The rearrangement links TRBV12-3 or TRBV12-4 to TRBJ2-2; 8 nucleotides match TRBD1. The junction had 5 bases not matched to a gene; V was cut back by 7 bases and J by 4 bases. This CDR3 is 14 amino acids long. The CDR3 DNA sequence: TGTGCCAGCAAAGGGGACAGGAGCACCGGGGAGCTGTTTTTT. It is translated as CASKGDRSTGELFF.

This clonotype appeared a few times. The V call is TRBV27, the J call TRBJ2-3; D is perhaps TRBD1 (6 bases). The CDR3 totals 16 residues. The ends were cut back, 3 bases at V and 4 bases at J, with 17 bases in the middle. Germline V gene sequence: CDR1 MNHEY, CDR2 SMNVEV (reference sequence). The CDR3: CASSFHRTGGPDTQYF. The CDR3 DNA reads as TGTGCCAGCAGTTTCCACCGGACTGGGGGCCCAGATACGCAGTATTTT.

This clonotype showed up many times. This sequence joins TRBV7-6 and TRBJ2-2, with 7 bases fitting TRBD2. This CDR3 region has 13 residues. Germline CDR1 reads SGHVS; CDR2 reads FNYEAQ. V was pared by 11 bases and J by 4 bases, with 7 bases of the junction left unmatched. CDR3: CAGLAVFTGELFF. DNA for the CDR3: TGTGCCGGGCTAGCGGTCTTCACCGGGGAGCTGTTTTTT.

This rearrangement joins TRBV27 to TRBJ2-5; 7 bases are a match to TRBD1. Germline lookup yields CDR1 MNHEY and CDR2 SMNVEV (reference sequence). The CDR3 is 16 residues long. V lost 9 bases, J lost 2 bases, and 15 bases stayed unmatched. The CDR3 nucleotides are TGTGCCAGTGCCCGACAGGGCGTCCTTTTTCAAGAGACCCAGTACTTC. Its translation: CASARQGVLFQETQYF.

The J gene is TRBJ1-1, the V gene TRBV4-1; D remains ambiguous. From germline, CDR1 is MGHRA and CDR2 YSYEKL. The CDR3 totals 13 residues. Trimming shortened V by 0 bases and J by 0 bases, and 2 bases separated the two germline ends. The DNA for the CDR3 is TGCGCCAGCAGCCAAGAAGTGAACACTGAAGCTTTCTTT. Protein: CASSQEVNTEAFF.

In this sample, this clonotype turned up many times. This chain links TRBV20-1 with TRBJ1-4, with D tentatively TRBD1 (6 bases). The CDR3 is 15 residues long. Germline-derived CDR1 and CDR2 are DFQATT and SNEGSKA (reference sequence). V dropped 1 base and J dropped 7 bases, with 16 bases sitting between them. CDR3 in DNA: TGCAGTGCTAGAGTTCGGGGCAGGGGAAGTGAAAAACTGTTTTTT. Its translation: CSARVRGRGSEKLFF.

This clonotype occurred many times. The chain is built from TRBV28 and TRBJ1-5; D is ambiguous. Germline V CDR1 and CDR2: MDHEN, SYDVKM. V lost 5 bases to trimming and J lost 5 bases, with 4 bases between them. There are 11 residues in the CDR3. The CDR3 DNA follows: TGTGCCAGCAGTACGGATCAGCCCCAGCATTTT. The encoded protein is CASSTDQPQHF.

This clonotype was observed a few times. This chain connects TRBV28 to TRBJ2-4; no clear D. This CDR3 is built from 16 residues. CDR1 is MDHEN and CDR2 is SYDVKM in the germline V gene. Trimming pared 6 bases from V and 0 bases from J, leaving 15 bases between. The CDR3 loop is CASSPTLTLAKNIQYF. The DNA of the CDR3 is TGTGCCAGCAGCCCAACCCTTACCTTAGCCAAAAACATTCAGTACTTC. Full variable domain (outside the CDR3, taken from reference TRBV28 and TRBJ2-4): DVKVTQSSRYLVKRTGEKVFLECVQDMDHENMFWYRQDPGLGLRLIYFSYDVKMKEKGDIPEGYSVSREKKERFSLILESASTNQTSMYLCASSPTLTLAKNIQYFGAGTRLSVL.

This chain joins TRBV5-6 and TRBJ2-3; TRBD2 aligns across 12 bases. The germline gives CDR1 SGHDT, CDR2 YYEEEE. The J segment lost 6 bases and the V segment lost 0 bases, leaving 5 bases of the junction unmatched. The CDR3 length is 16 residues. In DNA form, the CDR3 reads TGTGCCAGCAGCTTGGCTAGCGGGGGGGCATCCGATACGCAGTATTTT. Translating it yields CASSLASGGASDTQYF.

This clonotype was observed many times. The chain combines TRBV5-6 with TRBJ1-5; D is ambiguous. Germline CDR1 and CDR2: SGHDT and YYEEEE. Trimming removed 0 bases at V and 3 bases at J, with 10 bases between. This CDR3 contains 15 residues. CDR3 bases: TGTGCCAGCAGCTTGGGAGACTTCGCCAATCAGCCCCAGCATTTT. Protein product: CASSLGDFANQPQHF.

This clonotype has just a few counts. The chain uses TRBV6-2 or TRBV6-3 and TRBJ1-2; 8 nucleotides match TRBD1. CDR1 and CDR2 from the germline V gene are MNHEY and SVGEGT. The CDR3 is made up of 14 amino acids. V gave up 4 bases and J gave up 7 bases; unmatched junction bases: 8. The CDR3 is CASSSRGDRGGYTF. Written as DNA, the CDR3 is TGTGCCAGCAGTTCAAGGGGAGACAGGGGTGGCTACACCTTC.

This chain uses TRBV9 with TRBJ2-5, with a weak D call TRBD2 (6 bases). V shed 3 bases and J shed 5 bases, with 17 bases lying between them. CDR1 and CDR2 from the germline V gene are SGDLS and YYNGEE. The CDR3 covers 15 residues. CDR3 in DNA: TGTGCCAGCAGCGCGACCGGGGTCCGGGAGGAGACCCAGTACTTC. It specifies CASSATGVREETQYF.

V usage is TRBV29-1 and J usage is TRBJ1-5; D not resolved. Germline CDR1 reads SQVTM; CDR2 reads ANQGSEA. V was shortened by 4 bases and J by 11 bases, with 12 bases between the two germline ends. The CDR3 runs 11 residues. The CDR3 bases are TGCAGCGTTGCTAAGGACTCCACCCAGCATTTT. Its translation is CSVAKDSTQHF.

This clonotype was seen only a few times. This sequence joins TRBV29-1 and TRBJ2-2; 13 positions match TRBD2. The V gene end was trimmed by 6 bases and the J gene end by 3 bases; junction bases not matched to a gene: 7. The CDR3 is 16 residues long. Germline V gives CDR1 SQVTM, CDR2 ANQGSEA. CDR3 residues: CSVKGLAGSDTGELFF. In nucleotides, the CDR3 is TGCAGCGTGAAGGGACTAGCGGGAAGTGACACCGGGGAGCTGTTTTTT.

There are many counts of this clonotype. This chain links TRBV27 with TRBJ2-2, with 7 bases aligning to TRBD2. V was pared by 4 bases and J by 3 bases, with 14 bases of the junction left unmatched. The CDR3 has 18 residues. Germline V CDR1 and CDR2: MNHEY, SMNVEV (reference sequence). CDR3 DNA sequence: TGTGCCAGCAGTTCCCTAGGGATTTTCGGGGGGTACACCGGGGAGCTGTTTTTT. Protein: CASSSLGIFGGYTGELFF.

This clonotype was counted many times. The genes are TRBV20-1 and TRBJ2-1; a weak D match, TRBD2 (5 bases). Between the trimmed V and J ends, which lost 5 bases and 7 bases, there was a span of 15 bases. Germline values: CDR1 DFQATT, CDR2 SNEGSKA (reference sequence). The length of the CDR3 is 13 residues. CDR3: CSAGPAGGNEQFF. The CDR3 DNA reads TGCAGTGCTGGGCCGGCGGGTGGTAATGAGCAGTTCTTC.

This clonotype has ten or more counts. The genes are TRBV7-8 and TRBJ2-1; 7 nucleotides align to TRBD2. The germline gives CDR1 SGHVS, CDR2 FQNEAQ. The ends lost 4 bases at V and 7 bases at J; junction bases unmatched: 16. The CDR3 is made up of 17 amino acids. CDR3 sequence: CASSSKTLTGTNNEQFF. In DNA form, the CDR3 reads TGTGCCAGCAGCTCGAAAACCTTAACCGGGACTAATAATGAGCAGTTCTTC. Looking up the rest from reference TRBV7-8 and TRBJ2-1 gives the full variable domain: GAGVSQSPRYKVAKRGQDVALRCDPISGHVSLFWYQQALGQGPEFLTYFQNEAQLDKSGLPSDRFFAERPEGSVSTLKIQRTQQEDSAVYLCASSSKTLTGTNNEQFFGPGTRLTVL.

This clonotype was recorded at least ten times. Here the CDR3 DNA reads TGTGCCAGCAGCCAAGATCACAGAGGAAGGACCCAGTACTTC. It translates to CASSQDHRGRTQYF. The chain couples TRBV14 to TRBJ2-5; D gene ambiguous. The V gene lost 0 bases and the J gene lost 7 bases, with 12 bases spanning the gap. CDR3 length equals 14 residues. Germline CDR1 and CDR2: SGHDN and FVKESK.

The chain employs TRBV5-1 and TRBJ2-2; D gene uncertain. Trimming took off 1 base at V and 6 bases at J, with 10 bases between the two ends. This CDR3 is 14 amino acids long. From germline, CDR1 is SGHRS and CDR2 YFSETQ. The CDR3 protein is CASSLSGTSGELFF. CDR3 nucleotides: TGCGCCAGCAGCTTGTCGGGCACGTCCGGGGAGCTGTTTTTT.

This clonotype was recorded many times. The V call is TRBV19, the J call TRBJ1-1; 8 positions agree with TRBD1. The CDR3 loop spans 15 amino acids. The V segment lost 4 bases and the J segment 0 bases; nucleotides outside the gene matches: 4. Germline CDR1 reads LNHDA; CDR2 reads SQIVND (reference sequence). Here the CDR3 reads CASSTLDRVNTEAFF. The DNA of the CDR3 is TGTGCCAGTAGTACGCTGGACAGGGTGAACACTGAAGCTTTCTTT. Filled out from reference TRBV19 and TRBJ1-1, the complete variable domain reads DGGITQSPKYLFRKEGQNVTLSCEQNLNHDAMYWYRQDPGQGLRLIYYSQIVNDFQKGDIAEGYSVSREKKESFPLTVTSAQKNPTAFYLCASSTLDRVNTEAFFGQGTRLTVV.

The V and J genes are TRBV9 and TRBJ2-3, with D possibly being TRBD1 or TRBD2 (5 bases each). Between the trimmed V and J ends, which lost 4 bases and 1 base, there was a span of 16 bases. Germline CDR1 reads SGDLS; CDR2 reads YYNGEE. The CDR3 extends over 16 amino acids. This chain's CDR3 is CASSLGGGIGTDTQYF. The CDR3 coding sequence is TGTGCCAGCAGCCTAGGTGGGGGAATCGGCACAGATACGCAGTATTTT. Together with reference TRBV9 and TRBJ2-3, the CDR3 gives the full variable domain: DSGVTQTPKHLITATGQRVTLRCSPRSGDLSVYWYQQSLDQGLQFLIQYYNGEERAKGNILERFSAQQFPDLHSELNLSSLELGDSALYFCASSLGGGIGTDTQYFGPGTRLTVL.

This clonotype was recorded many times. The chain joins TRBV5-6 to TRBJ1-2; possible D gene TRBD1, 5 bases. The CDR3 covers 10 residues. Germline V gives CDR1 SGHDT, CDR2 YYEEEE. Trimming stripped 3 bases from V and 8 bases from J, with 5 bases between. Here the CDR3 DNA reads TGTGCCAGCAGCTGGGGGGGCTACACCTTC. Translating gives CASSWGGYTF.

This clonotype was seen repeatedly, ten times or more. The chain recombines TRBV5-1 with TRBJ1-4, with D possibly TRBD1 on 5 matching bases. Looked up from germline, CDR1 is SGHRS and CDR2 is YFSETQ. V was trimmed by 4 bases and J by 7 bases, leaving 14 bases between them. The CDR3 is 14 amino acids. In DNA, the CDR3 is TGCGCCAGCAGCACGGGACTGTCGGGTGAAAAACTGTTTTTT. Amino acid sequence: CASSTGLSGEKLFF.

Remarks on this clonotype: A junction boundary mismatches the germline segment, possibly from a read error. DNA for the CDR3: TGTGCCAGCCTATCCCCCGGGGAAAACGTTCAGTACTTC. Amino acids: CASLSPGENVQYF. This rearrangement joins TRBV12-3 or TRBV12-4 to TRBJ2-4; possibly TRBD2 for D (5 bases). The CDR3 covers 13 residues.

This clonotype has a handful of counts. The chain combines TRBV29-1 with TRBJ1-2; TRBD1 is a possible D gene (5 bases). CDR1 is SQVTM and CDR2 is ANQGSEA in the germline V gene. V was cut by 5 bases and J by 4 bases, with 17 bases left in between. There are 14 residues in the CDR3. The CDR3 is CSVLTDSPRYGYTF. CDR3 sequence (DNA): TGCAGCGTTTTGACAGATTCTCCCCGCTATGGCTACACCTTC.

There are many counts of this clonotype. The CDR3 reads CASSGQVGEKLFF. CDR3 coding DNA: TGTGCCAGCAGTGGACAGGTCGGTGAAAAACTGTTTTTT. The chain is built from TRBV2 and TRBJ1-4; D possibly corresponds to TRBD1 (6 bases). This CDR3 is built from 13 residues. Germline V lookup: CDR1 SNHLY, CDR2 FYNNEI. Trimming cost V 4 bases and J 7 bases, with 10 bases left between them.

This clonotype has just a few counts. This chain connects TRBV3-1 to TRBJ2-2; either TRBD1 or TRBD2 may supply D (5 bases each). This CDR3 region has 17 residues. Per germline, CDR1 LGHDT and CDR2 YNNKEL (reference sequence). V dropped 2 bases and J dropped 3 bases, with 16 bases sitting between them. CDR3 protein: CASSQSYRDADTGELFF. The CDR3 nucleotides read TGTGCCAGCAGCCAAAGCTACCGGGACGCTGACACCGGGGAGCTGTTTTTT.